This is a list of T cell receptor beta chains from one sample in a study of CD8+ T cells in alopecia areata. Profiling relied on immunoSEQ multiplex PCR, and the TCRdb table lists in-frame clones only, not all of them. The data show roughly 100,000 clones, with about 60% seen just once and less than 20% held by the top ten. Sequencing used CD8+ T cells sorted from blood, obtained at approximately week 60, from a patient treated with tofacitinib. The receptors here all came from a human donor with alopecia areata. Each CDR3 is given with its conserved first and last residue. D genes are given only for firm matches. Only part of the rows carry a size: once, few, many, or a class if the clone is expanded.

TRBV6-1	-	TRBJ1-1	-	CASSEFLAEAFF	TGTGCCAGCAGTGAGTTCTTGGCTGAAGCTTTCTTT
TRBV15	-	TRBJ2-7	-	CATSTGYATHLDEQYF	TGTGCCACCAGCACTGGGTATGCCACCCATTTGGACGAGCAGTACTTC
TRBV4-2	-	TRBJ2-2	-	CASSRESGELFF	TGTGCCAGCAGCAGGGAGAGCGGGGAGCTGTTTTTT
TRBV28	-	TRBJ2-4	medium-sized	CASSPPDGEINIQYF	TGTGCCAGCAGCCCCCCGGACGGGGAAATAAACATTCAGTACTTC
TRBV6-5	-	TRBJ2-5	-	CASSPYWETQYF	TGTGCCAGCAGCCCCTATTGGGAGACCCAGTACTTC
TRBV7-9	-	TRBJ1-5	few	CASSLGGLQPQHF	TGTGCCAGCAGCTTAGGAGGTCTTCAGCCCCAGCATTTT
TRBV10-2	-	TRBJ1-3	-	CASSGELNTIYF	TGCGCCAGCAGTGGGGAACTAAACACCATATATTTT
TRBV27	TRBD2	TRBJ2-1	-	CASSITPSGGANEQFF	TGTGCCAGCAGTATTACCCCTAGCGGGGGGGCAAATGAGCAGTTCTTC
TRBV19	-	TRBJ1-2	few	CASSPGSYGYTF	TGTGCCAGTAGTCCCGGTAGCTATGGCTACACCTTC
TRBV4-2	-	TRBJ1-2	-	CASSQDFTNYGYTF	TGTGCCAGCAGCCAAGATTTTACCAACTATGGCTACACCTTC
TRBV7-9	-	TRBJ2-7	-	CASSSPGSYEQYF	TGTGCCAGCAGCTCCCCGGGCTCCTACGAGCAGTACTTC
TRBV11-2	-	TRBJ2-3	-	CASSPGWRDTQYF	TGTGCCAGCAGCCCGGGGTGGCGGGATACGCAGTATTTT
TRBV11-2	-	TRBJ1-5	-	CASSLSQDQPQHF	TGTGCCAGCAGCTTGAGCCAGGATCAGCCCCAGCATTTT
TRBV29-1	TRBD1	TRBJ2-7	-	CSVEASGGAYEQYF	TGCAGCGTTGAGGCCTCAGGGGGCGCGTACGAGCAGTACTTC
TRBV5-1	TRBD1	TRBJ1-1	many	CASSQDSTGPFTEAFF	TGCGCCAGCAGCCAGGACTCGACAGGGCCTTTCACTGAAGCTTTCTTT
TRBV6-5	-	TRBJ2-7	-	CASSFGGEQYF	TGTGCCAGCAGTTTTGGGGGCGAGCAGTACTTC
TRBV10-3	-	TRBJ2-1	-	CAISDGGNNEQFF	TGTGCCATCAGTGATGGAGGGAATAATGAGCAGTTCTTC
TRBV4-1	TRBD1	TRBJ1-1	-	CASGQGLEAFF	TGCGCCAGCGGACAGGGGCTGGAAGCTTTCTTT
TRBV10-3	TRBD1	TRBJ2-7	few	CAIGQGSEQYF	TGTGCCATCGGACAGGGGAGCGAGCAGTACTTC
TRBV27	-	TRBJ2-3	few	CASTRDLGSDTQYF	TGTGCCAGCACCCGGGACCTCGGCTCAGATACGCAGTATTTT
TRBV30	-	TRBJ1-1	-	CASRGDYTEAFF	TGTGCCTCGAGGGGGGATTACACTGAAGCTTTCTTT
TRBV6-5	TRBD2	TRBJ2-1	-	CASSYEAGVNNEQFF	TGTGCCAGCAGTTACGAAGCGGGGGTGAACAATGAGCAGTTCTTC
TRBV5-6	-	TRBJ2-7	-	CASSLGSVYEQYF	TGTGCCAGCAGCTTGGGTAGCGTCTACGAGCAGTACTTC
TRBV27	-	TRBJ2-7	-	CASSTGNYEQYF	TGTGCCAGCAGTACAGGGAACTACGAGCAGTACTTC
TRBV27	-	TRBJ2-2	-	CASSLVASGELFF	TGTGCCAGCAGTTTAGTAGCTAGCGGGGAGCTGTTTTTT
TRBV18	TRBD2	TRBJ2-5	-	CASSYIAGDGETQYF	TGTGCCAGCTCATACATAGCGGGGGATGGAGAGACCCAGTACTTC
TRBV7-9	TRBD1	TRBJ2-1	few	CASSSSRGQGPGYNEQFF	TGTGCCAGCAGCTCGTCCCGGGGACAGGGGCCAGGGTACAATGAGCAGTTCTTC
TRBV29-1	-	TRBJ1-2	few	CSAHMSDSYGYTF	TGCAGCGCCCACATGTCGGACAGCTATGGCTACACCTTC
TRBV7-8	-	TRBJ1-5	-	CASRDGSYSNQPQHF	TGTGCCAGCAGGGATGGATCTTATAGCAATCAGCCCCAGCATTTT
TRBV7-9	-	TRBJ2-5	few	CASSGETQYF	TGTGCCAGCAGTGGGGAGACCCAGTACTTC
TRBV30	-	TRBJ1-1	few	CAWSVRQEAFF	TGTGCCTGGAGTGTACGGCAGGAAGCTTTCTTT
TRBV29-1	-	TRBJ2-3	-	CSVEKRRDTQYF	TGCAGCGTTGAGAAAAGGAGAGATACGCAGTATTTT
TRBV7-8	-	TRBJ1-1	few	CASSEGRTNTEAFF	TGTGCCAGCAGCGAGGGACGGACGAACACTGAAGCTTTCTTT
TRBV29-1	-	TRBJ1-2	few	CSVDLDNDGYTF	TGCAGCGTTGACCTGGACAACGATGGCTACACCTTC
TRBV10-3	-	TRBJ2-7	-	CAIMDSSYEQYF	TGTGCCATCATGGACTCCTCCTACGAGCAGTACTTC
TRBV19	TRBD1	TRBJ2-3	few	CASSRDRGIADTQYF	TGTGCCAGTAGCCGGGACAGGGGTATTGCAGATACGCAGTATTTT
TRBV4-1	TRBD1	TRBJ2-7	-	CASSIQDRNSYKQYF	TGCGCCAGCAGTATTCAGGACAGGAACTCCTACAAGCAGTACTTC
TRBV11-2	-	TRBJ1-4	-	CASSFRTFEKLFF	TGTGCCAGCAGCTTTCGGACATTTGAAAAACTGTTTTTT
TRBV10-3	-	TRBJ2-5	-	CAISESGNQETQYF	TGTGCCATCAGTGAGTCGGGGAACCAAGAGACCCAGTACTTC
TRBV2	TRBD1	TRBJ2-7	-	CASSGWSGGSYEQYF	TGTGCCAGCAGTGGGTGGTCAGGGGGCTCCTACGAGCAGTACTTC
TRBV27	-	TRBJ1-2	-	CASSPQGTNYGYTF	TGTGCCAGCAGTCCACAGGGAACAAACTATGGCTACACCTTC
TRBV27	TRBD1	TRBJ2-5	-	CAIARGQAETQYF	TGTGCCATCGCCAGGGGGCAGGCTGAGACCCAGTACTTC